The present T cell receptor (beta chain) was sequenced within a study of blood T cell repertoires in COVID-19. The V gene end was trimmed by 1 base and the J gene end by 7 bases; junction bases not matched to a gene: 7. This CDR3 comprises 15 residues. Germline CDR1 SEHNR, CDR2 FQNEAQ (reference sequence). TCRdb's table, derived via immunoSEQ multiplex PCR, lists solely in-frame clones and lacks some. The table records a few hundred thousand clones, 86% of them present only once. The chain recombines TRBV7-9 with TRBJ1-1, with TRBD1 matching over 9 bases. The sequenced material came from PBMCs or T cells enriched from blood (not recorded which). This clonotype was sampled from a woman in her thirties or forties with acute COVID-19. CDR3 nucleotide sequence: TGTGCCAGCAGCTTAGAGACAGGGGGACTGAGTGAAGCTTTCTTT. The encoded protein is CASSLETGGLSEAFF.